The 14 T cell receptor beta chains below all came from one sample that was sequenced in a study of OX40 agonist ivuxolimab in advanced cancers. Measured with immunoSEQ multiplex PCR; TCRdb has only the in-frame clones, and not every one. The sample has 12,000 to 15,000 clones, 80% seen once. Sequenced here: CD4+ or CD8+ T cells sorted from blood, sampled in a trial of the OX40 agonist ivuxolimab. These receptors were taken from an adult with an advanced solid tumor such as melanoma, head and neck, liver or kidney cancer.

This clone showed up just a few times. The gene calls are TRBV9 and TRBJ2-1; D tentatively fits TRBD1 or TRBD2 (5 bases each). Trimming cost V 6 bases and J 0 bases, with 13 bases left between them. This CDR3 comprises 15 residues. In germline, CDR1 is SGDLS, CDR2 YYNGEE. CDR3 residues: CASTEGTISYNEQFF. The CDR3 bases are TGTGCCAGCACCGAGGGGACGATCTCCTACAATGAGCAGTTCTTC.

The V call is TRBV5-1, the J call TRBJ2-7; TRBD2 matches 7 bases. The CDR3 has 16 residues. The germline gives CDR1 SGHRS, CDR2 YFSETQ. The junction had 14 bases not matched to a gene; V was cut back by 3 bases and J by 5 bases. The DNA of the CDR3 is TGCGCCAGCAGCTCGCCCCTGGGCGGGAGCATACACGAGCAGTACTTC. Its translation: CASSSPLGGSIHEQYF.

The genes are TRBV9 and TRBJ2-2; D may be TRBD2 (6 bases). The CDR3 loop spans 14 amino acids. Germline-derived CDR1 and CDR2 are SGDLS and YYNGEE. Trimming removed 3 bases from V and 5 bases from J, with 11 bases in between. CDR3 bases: TGTGCCAGCAGCGAGGGAGGAATTACCGGGGAGCTGTTTTTT. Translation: CASSEGGITGELFF.

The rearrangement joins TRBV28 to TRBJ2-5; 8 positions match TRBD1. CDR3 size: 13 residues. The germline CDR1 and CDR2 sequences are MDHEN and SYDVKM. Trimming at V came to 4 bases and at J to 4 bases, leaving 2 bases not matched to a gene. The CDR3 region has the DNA TGTGCCAGCAGTTCAGGGGGCGGAGAGACCCAGTACTTC. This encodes CASSSGGGETQYF. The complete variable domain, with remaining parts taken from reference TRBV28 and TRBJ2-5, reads DVKVTQSSRYLVKRTGEKVFLECVQDMDHENMFWYRQDPGLGLRLIYFSYDVKMKEKGDIPEGYSVSREKKERFSLILESASTNQTSMYLCASSSGGGETQYFGPGTRLLVL.

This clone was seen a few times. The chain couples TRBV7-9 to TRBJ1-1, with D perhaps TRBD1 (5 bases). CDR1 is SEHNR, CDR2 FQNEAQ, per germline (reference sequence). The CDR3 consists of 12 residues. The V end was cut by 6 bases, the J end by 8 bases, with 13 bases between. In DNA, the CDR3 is TGTGCCAGCAGTCAGATGACAGTCGAAGCTTTCTTT. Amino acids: CASSQMTVEAFF.

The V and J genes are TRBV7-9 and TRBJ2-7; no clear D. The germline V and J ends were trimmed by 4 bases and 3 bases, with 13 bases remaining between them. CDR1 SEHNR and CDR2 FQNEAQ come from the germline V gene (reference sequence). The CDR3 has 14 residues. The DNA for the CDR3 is TGTGCCAGCAGCTCCGAGCTGAATAACTACGAGCAGTACTTC. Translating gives CASSSELNNYEQYF. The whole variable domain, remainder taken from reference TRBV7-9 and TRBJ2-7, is DTGVSQNPRHKITKRGQNVTFRCDPISEHNRLYWYRQTLGQGPEFLTYFQNEAQLEKSRLLSDRFSAERPKGSFSTLEIQRTEQGDSAMYLCASSSELNNYEQYFGPGTRLTVT.

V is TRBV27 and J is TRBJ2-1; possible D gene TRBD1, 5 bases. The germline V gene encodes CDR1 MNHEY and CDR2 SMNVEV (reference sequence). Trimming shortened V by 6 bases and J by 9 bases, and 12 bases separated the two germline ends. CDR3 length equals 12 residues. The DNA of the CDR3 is TGTGCCAGCAGATTTTACCAGGGTGAGCAGTTCTTC. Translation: CASRFYQGEQFF.

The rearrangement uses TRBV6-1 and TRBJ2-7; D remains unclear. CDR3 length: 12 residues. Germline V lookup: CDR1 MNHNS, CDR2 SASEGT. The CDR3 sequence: CATGLGSYEQYF. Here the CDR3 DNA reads TGTGCTACGGGCCTTGGCTCCTACGAGCAGTACTTC.

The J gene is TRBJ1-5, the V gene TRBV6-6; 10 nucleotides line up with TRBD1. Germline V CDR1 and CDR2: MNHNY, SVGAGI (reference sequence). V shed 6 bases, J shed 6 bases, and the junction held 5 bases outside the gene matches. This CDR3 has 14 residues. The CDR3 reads CASRLGTGVQPQHF. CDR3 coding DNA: TGTGCCAGCAGGCTCGGGACAGGGGTTCAGCCCCAGCATTTT.

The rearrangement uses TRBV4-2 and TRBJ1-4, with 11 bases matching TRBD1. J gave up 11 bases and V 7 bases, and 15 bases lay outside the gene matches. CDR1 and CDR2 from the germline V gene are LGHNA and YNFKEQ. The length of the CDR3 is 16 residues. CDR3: CASNGVIGQGARKLFF. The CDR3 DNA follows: TGTGCCAGCAACGGGGTGATTGGACAGGGGGCGCGGAAACTGTTTTTT.

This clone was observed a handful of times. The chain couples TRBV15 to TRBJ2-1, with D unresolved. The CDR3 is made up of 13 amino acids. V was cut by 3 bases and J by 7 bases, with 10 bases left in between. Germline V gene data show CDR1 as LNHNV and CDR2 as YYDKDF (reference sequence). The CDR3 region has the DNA TGTGCCACCAGCAGCCTATTTATTAATGAGCAGTTCTTC. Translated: CATSSLFINEQFF.

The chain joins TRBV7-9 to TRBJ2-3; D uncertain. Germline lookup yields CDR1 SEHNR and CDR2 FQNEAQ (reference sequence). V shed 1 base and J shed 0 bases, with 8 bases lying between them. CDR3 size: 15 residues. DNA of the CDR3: TGTGCCAGCAGCTTAGGGCGGTATAGCACAGATACGCAGTATTTT. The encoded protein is CASSLGRYSTDTQYF.

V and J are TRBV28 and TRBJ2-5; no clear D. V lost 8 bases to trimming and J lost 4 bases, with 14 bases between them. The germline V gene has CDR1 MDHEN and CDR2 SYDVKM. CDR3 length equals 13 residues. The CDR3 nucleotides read TGTGCCAGCTCCTGGACCGTTGGAGAGACCCAGTACTTC. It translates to CASSWTVGETQYF.

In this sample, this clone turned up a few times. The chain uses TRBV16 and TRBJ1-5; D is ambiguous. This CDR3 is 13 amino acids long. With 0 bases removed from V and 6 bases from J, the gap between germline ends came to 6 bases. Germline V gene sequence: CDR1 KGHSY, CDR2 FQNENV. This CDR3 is CASSQSMGQPQHF. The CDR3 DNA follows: TGTGCCAGCAGCCAATCGATGGGTCAGCCCCAGCATTTT.